The 14 T cell receptor beta chains below all came from one sample that was sequenced in a study of PD-L1 blockade in urothelial cancer. Clones were read by immunoSEQ multiplex PCR, and TCRdb kept only the in-frame ones, dropping some. The sample lists about 87,000 clones, 84% seen once, with roughly 2% in the top ten. Noted time point: pretreatment peripheral blood. The sample consisted of PBMCs, taken around atezolizumab (anti-PD-L1) treatment. These receptors were taken from a man in his fifties or sixties with urothelial cancer.

This sequence joins TRBV28 and TRBJ2-5, with 10 bases matching TRBD1. The junction had 9 bases not matched to a gene; V was cut back by 3 bases and J by 5 bases. The CDR3 sequence is 16 residues long. Germline CDR1 is MDHEN and CDR2 is SYDVKM. This chain's CDR3 is CASSFSGQGIGETQYF. The CDR3 bases are TGTGCCAGCAGTTTTTCGGGACAGGGGATCGGCGAGACCCAGTACTTC.

J is TRBJ1-4 and V is TRBV19; D is undetermined. Germline CDR1 and CDR2: LNHDA and SQIVND (reference sequence). Trimming took off 3 bases at V and 4 bases at J, with 6 bases between the two ends. The CDR3 has 13 residues. CDR3 amino acids: CASSIPYNEKLFF. The CDR3 DNA sequence: TGTGCCAGTAGTATTCCCTATAATGAAAAACTGTTTTTT.

This chain joins TRBV28 and TRBJ2-1; TRBD2 aligns across 9 bases. CDR1 and CDR2 (germline): MDHEN, SYDVKM. The CDR3 has 16 residues. V was pared by 4 bases and J by 0 bases, with 4 bases of the junction left unmatched. CDR3 amino acids: CASSSSGTSSYNEQFF. The CDR3 nucleotides are TGTGCCAGCAGTTCTAGCGGGACGAGCTCCTACAATGAGCAGTTCTTC. Supplemented by reference TRBV28 and TRBJ2-1, the full variable domain reads DVKVTQSSRYLVKRTGEKVFLECVQDMDHENMFWYRQDPGLGLRLIYFSYDVKMKEKGDIPEGYSVSREKKERFSLILESASTNQTSMYLCASSSSGTSSYNEQFFGPGTRLTVL.

The chain joins TRBV5-4 to TRBJ2-3; TRBD2 matches at 10 bases. Germline CDR1 and CDR2: SGHNT and YYREEE (reference sequence). The J segment lost 3 bases and the V segment lost 8 bases, leaving 6 bases of the junction unmatched. The CDR3 has 14 amino acids. The DNA for the CDR3 is TGTGCCAGTCAACTAGCGGGGTTTACAGATACGCAGTATTTT. It specifies CASQLAGFTDTQYF. Filled out from reference TRBV5-4 and TRBJ2-3, the complete variable domain reads ETGVTQSPTHLIKTRGQQVTLRCSSQSGHNTVSWYQQALGQGPQFIFQYYREEENGRGNFPPRFSGLQFPNYSSELNVNALELDDSALYLCASQLAGFTDTQYFGPGTRLTVL.

The chain links TRBV6-5 to TRBJ2-1, with 7 bases aligning to TRBD2. V was pared by 2 bases and J by 6 bases, with 4 bases of the junction left unmatched. This CDR3 contains 14 residues. The germline V gene encodes CDR1 MNHEY and CDR2 SVGAGI. DNA of the CDR3: TGTGCCAGCAGTTACCTGGGGGGGGGCAATGAGCAGTTCTTC. Its translation is CASSYLGGGNEQFF.

This clone was seen only a few times. The chain combines TRBV7-9 with TRBJ2-7; D may be TRBD1 (6 bases). CDR1 is SEHNR and CDR2 is FQNEAQ in the germline V gene (reference sequence). This CDR3 has 13 residues. The V end lost 5 bases, the J end lost 1 base, and 9 bases lay between the germline ends. CDR3 bases: TGTGCCAGCAGCCCAGGGGCGTCCTACGAGCAGTACTTC. Amino acid sequence: CASSPGASYEQYF.

The chain combines TRBV19 with TRBJ2-5, with 7 bases identical to TRBD2. This CDR3 is built from 15 residues. J gave up 1 base and V 3 bases, and 5 bases lay outside the gene matches. Germline V CDR1 and CDR2: LNHDA, SQIVND (reference sequence). The CDR3 is CASSIRTRSQETQYF. DNA of the CDR3: TGTGCCAGTAGTATCAGGACTAGGTCCCAAGAGACCCAGTACTTC.

The rearrangement uses TRBV5-1 and TRBJ2-1; weak D call: TRBD1 (6 bases). V was trimmed by 6 bases and J by 6 bases, leaving 16 bases between them. This CDR3 has 14 residues. CDR1 and CDR2 from the germline V gene are SGHRS and YFSETQ. CDR3 nucleotide sequence: TGCGCCAGCACCCATCAATTGGGGGCCAATGAGCAGTTCTTC. This sequence encodes CASTHQLGANEQFF.

Points on this clone: Other DNA sequences in this specimen translate into the identical CDR3. The J gene is TRBJ2-5, the V gene TRBV2, with D perhaps TRBD2 (7 bases). V was pared by 3 bases and J by 5 bases, with 13 bases between. This CDR3 comprises 14 residues. CDR1 is SNHLY, CDR2 FYNNEI, per germline. The DNA for the CDR3 is TGTGCCAGCAGTGAGAGGGGGGGAAGGGAGACCCAGTACTTC. Its translation is CASSERGGRETQYF.

V usage is TRBV28 and J usage is TRBJ2-2, with TRBD1 matching over 8 bases. Germline V gives CDR1 MDHEN, CDR2 SYDVKM. This CDR3 is built from 16 residues. Trimming cost V 8 bases and J 6 bases; bases outside gene matches: 14. CDR3 amino acids: CASGEGDRGRAGELFF. The CDR3 bases are TGTGCCAGCGGAGAGGGAGACAGGGGAAGGGCCGGGGAGCTGTTTTTT.

The V and J genes are TRBV7-8 and TRBJ1-4; TRBD1 matches at 9 bases. V dropped 5 bases and J dropped 7; count of bases not matched to a gene: 8. The CDR3 is 15 residues long. Germline values: CDR1 SGHVS, CDR2 FQNEAQ. The CDR3 sequence is CASSARTGESEKLFF. Written as DNA, the CDR3 is TGTGCCAGCAGCGCCCGGACAGGGGAAAGTGAAAAACTGTTTTTT.

The chain recombines TRBV19 with TRBJ2-3; 14 bases are shared with TRBD2. Germline lookup yields CDR1 LNHDA and CDR2 SQIVND (reference sequence). CDR3 length equals 17 residues. The trim removed 5 bases at V and 3 bases at J, leaving 7 bases unmatched. CDR3 amino acids: CASSVRLAGGGTDTQYF. For the CDR3, the DNA is TGTGCCAGTAGTGTCCGACTAGCGGGAGGGGGAACAGATACGCAGTATTTT. Together with reference TRBV19 and TRBJ2-3, the CDR3 gives the full variable domain: DGGITQSPKYLFRKEGQNVTLSCEQNLNHDAMYWYRQDPGQGLRLIYYSQIVNDFQKGDIAEGYSVSREKKESFPLTVTSAQKNPTAFYLCASSVRLAGGGTDTQYFGPGTRLTVL.

This chain connects TRBV28 to TRBJ2-1; D is ambiguous. Germline V gives CDR1 MDHEN, CDR2 SYDVKM. V was clipped by 5 bases and J by 2 bases, with 10 bases between them. The CDR3 has 14 amino acids. The CDR3 bases are TGTGCCAGCAGTGAGGTTCAGACCTACAATGAGCAGTTCTTC. Its translation: CASSEVQTYNEQFF.

The chain has TRBV2 and TRBJ1-5, with TRBD1 matching over 9 bases. The CDR3 extends over 17 amino acids. CDR1 is SNHLY and CDR2 is FYNNEI in the germline V gene. Losses at the gene ends were 7 bases for V and 6 bases for J; bases not matched to a gene: 16. CDR3: CASKPGQGRVRGQPQHF. CDR3 sequence (DNA): TGTGCCAGCAAACCGGGACAGGGAAGAGTGAGGGGTCAGCCCCAGCATTTT.